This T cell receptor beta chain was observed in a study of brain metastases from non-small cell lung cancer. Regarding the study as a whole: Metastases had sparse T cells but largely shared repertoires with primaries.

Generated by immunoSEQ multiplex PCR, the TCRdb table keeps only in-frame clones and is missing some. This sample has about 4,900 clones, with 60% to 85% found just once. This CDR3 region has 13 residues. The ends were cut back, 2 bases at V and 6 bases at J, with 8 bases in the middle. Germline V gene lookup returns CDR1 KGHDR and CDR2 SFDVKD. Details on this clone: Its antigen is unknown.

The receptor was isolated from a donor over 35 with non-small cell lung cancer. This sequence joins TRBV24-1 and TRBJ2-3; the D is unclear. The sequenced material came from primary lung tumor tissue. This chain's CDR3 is CATSDSRLDTQYF. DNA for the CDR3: TGTGCCACCAGTGATTCCCGCCTTGATACGCAGTATTTT.